This T cell receptor (beta chain) was identified during a study of beta chain features in type 1 diabetes. Whole-study results and caveats: Lower insertion and higher deletion counts appeared at VDJ junctions in type 1 diabetes patients. Cells with high TCR expression could be over-represented by cDNA sequencing. Researchers reported that naive, central memory and Treg TCRB repertoires appeared more similar in patients than in healthy donors.

The sequenced template was cDNA made from the entire isolated RNA. Assay: immunoSEQ multiplex PCR; the TCRdb copy retains only in-frame clones and omits some. The sample has about 360,000 clones, around 12% seen once. The CDR3 extends over 15 amino acids. In germline, CDR1 is MDHEN, CDR2 SYDVKM. With 2 bases clipped from V and 2 bases from J, the junction kept 6 bases outside the gene matches. Each of the sorted populations had a purity greater than 95%. In this sample, this clone turned up a few times. Antigen unknown. The chain is built from TRBV28 and TRBJ2-7; 7 positions match TRBD2. This TCR was sampled from a young man in good health. The sample taken for sequencing was naive CD4+ T cells from blood. Written as DNA, the CDR3 is TGTGCCAGCAGTTTAGGGTCTAGCGGTACCTACGAGCAGTACTTC. This codes for CASSLGSSGTYEQYF.